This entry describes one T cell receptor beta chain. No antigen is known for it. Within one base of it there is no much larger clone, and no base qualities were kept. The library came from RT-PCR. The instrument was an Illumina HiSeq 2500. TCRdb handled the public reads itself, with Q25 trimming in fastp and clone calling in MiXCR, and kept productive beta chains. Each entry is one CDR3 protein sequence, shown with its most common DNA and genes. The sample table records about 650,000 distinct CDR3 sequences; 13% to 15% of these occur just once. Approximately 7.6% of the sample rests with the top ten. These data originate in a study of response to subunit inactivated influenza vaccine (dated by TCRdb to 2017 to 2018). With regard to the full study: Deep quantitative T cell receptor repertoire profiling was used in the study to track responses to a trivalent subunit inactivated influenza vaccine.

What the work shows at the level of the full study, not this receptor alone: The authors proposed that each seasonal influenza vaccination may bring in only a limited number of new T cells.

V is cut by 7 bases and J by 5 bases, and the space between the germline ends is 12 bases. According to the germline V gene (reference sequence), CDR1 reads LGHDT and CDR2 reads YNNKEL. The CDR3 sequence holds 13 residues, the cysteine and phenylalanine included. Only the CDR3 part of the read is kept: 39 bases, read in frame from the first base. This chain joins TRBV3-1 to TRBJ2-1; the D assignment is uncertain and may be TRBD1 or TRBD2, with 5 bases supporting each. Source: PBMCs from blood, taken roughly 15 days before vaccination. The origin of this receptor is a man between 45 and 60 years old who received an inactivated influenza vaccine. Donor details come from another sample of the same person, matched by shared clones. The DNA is TGTGCCAGCAACAGGAGGACTGACAATGAGCAGTTCTTC. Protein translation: CASNRRTDNEQFF.